This T cell receptor (beta chain) was recovered during a study of T cell changes during pregnancy in multiple sclerosis. The CDR3 loop spans 13 amino acids. Germline CDR1 SGHTA, CDR2 FQGTGA. V lost 0 bases and J 7 bases, leaving 9 bases between the germline ends. Repertoires were generated with immunoSEQ multiplex PCR, while TCRdb's copy carries only in-frame clones and drops some. The profile covers just under 65,000 clones, with roughly 91% appearing a single time and about 2% taken by the ten largest. The receptor was isolated from a female donor in good health, enrolled as a control in a pregnancy study. Sequences were derived from peripheral blood, sampled in the third trimester of pregnancy. V is TRBV7-3 and J is TRBJ1-1; D might be TRBD1 (5 bases). CDR3 protein: CASSLTTGLEAFF. CDR3 in DNA: TGTGCCAGCAGCTTAACCACAGGCCTTGAAGCTTTCTTT.